The rows below give T cell receptor beta chains drawn from one sample of a study of T cells after yellow fever vaccination. MiXCR was run by TCRdb on the 5' RACE reads, yielding one entry per CDR3 protein. This table has 30,000 or so distinct CDR3 sequences, under 4.5% appearing once. This sample comprised CD8+ T cells sorted from PBMCs, obtained 5 days after the yellow fever booster vaccination. Receptors originate from a man aged 30 to 45 who received the YFV17D yellow fever vaccine. Both conserved end residues are part of each CDR3. D genes are given only for firm matches. The size field reads once, few, many or a size class.

clone_size: many
j_call: TRBJ2-3
d_call: -
cdr3_length: 17
v_call: TRBV5-4
cdr3_aa: CASSLVTGSVPTDTQYF
cdr3_nt: TGTGCCAGCAGCTTGGTCACGGGGTCGGTTCCGACAGATACGCAGTATTTT

clone_size: many
j_call: TRBJ2-3
d_call: -
cdr3_length: 15
v_call: TRBV2
cdr3_aa: CASRDWDTPLDTQYF
cdr3_nt: TGTGCCAGCAGAGATTGGGACACCCCGTTAGATACGCAGTATTTT

clone_size: many
j_call: TRBJ2-7
d_call: TRBD2
cdr3_length: 17
v_call: TRBV20-1
cdr3_aa: CSARDPSGSSVMYEQYF
cdr3_nt: TGCAGTGCTAGAGATCCTAGCGGGAGTTCAGTTATGTACGAGCAGTACTTC

clone_size: many
j_call: TRBJ2-7
d_call: -
cdr3_length: 13
v_call: TRBV30
cdr3_aa: CAWNRTVIYEQYF
cdr3_nt: TGTGCCTGGAACCGGACGGTGATCTACGAGCAGTACTTC

clone_size: many
j_call: TRBJ1-2
d_call: -
cdr3_length: 13
v_call: TRBV7-9
cdr3_aa: CASSLAGESGYTF
cdr3_nt: TGTGCCAGCAGCTTAGCGGGGGAGTCCGGCTACACCTTC

clone_size: many
j_call: TRBJ2-3
d_call: -
cdr3_length: 14
v_call: TRBV7-9
cdr3_aa: CASAGRVSTDTQYF
cdr3_nt: TGTGCGTCAGCAGGTCGAGTTTCCACAGATACGCAGTATTTT

clone_size: many
j_call: TRBJ2-5
d_call: TRBD1
cdr3_length: 15
v_call: TRBV9
cdr3_aa: CASSVADREFETQYF
cdr3_nt: TGTGCCAGCAGCGTAGCGGACAGGGAGTTTGAGACCCAGTACTTC

clone_size: many
j_call: TRBJ2-2
d_call: -
cdr3_length: 16
v_call: TRBV5-4
cdr3_aa: CASRPSMGANTGELFF
cdr3_nt: TGTGCCAGCAGACCCTCGATGGGCGCGAACACCGGGGAGCTGTTTTTT

clone_size: many
j_call: TRBJ2-7
d_call: -
cdr3_length: 14
v_call: TRBV5-1
cdr3_aa: CASSYGQISYEQYF
cdr3_nt: TGCGCCAGCAGCTACGGACAAATCTCCTACGAGCAGTACTTC

clone_size: many
j_call: TRBJ2-7
d_call: -
cdr3_length: 17
v_call: TRBV7-8
cdr3_aa: CASSSIAELDSAYEQYF
cdr3_nt: TGTGCCAGCAGCTCAATAGCCGAATTAGACTCAGCCTACGAGCAGTACTTC